This is a list of T cell receptor beta chains from one sample in a study of blood T cell repertoires in COVID-19. Data came from immunoSEQ multiplex PCR; TCRdb stores just in-frame clones and leaves some out. The top ten hold less than 2.5% of the sample, which has 95,000 to 150,000 clones, just under 90% seen once. The sequenced sample consisted of peripheral blood. Receptors were obtained from a woman aged 50 to 60 with acute or convalescent COVID-19. Each CDR3 is given with its conserved first and last residue. A D gene is named only where the DNA matches it firmly. Clone size is not always given. Where it is, it says once, few, many or a class for expanded clones.

v_call: TRBV4-3
d_call: TRBD2
clone_size: NA
cdr3_aa: CASSQDRTSGVYNEQFF

v_call: TRBV3-1/TRBV3-2
d_call: TRBD1
clone_size: NA
cdr3_aa: CASSPRTGGLSGNTIYF

v_call: TRBV29-1
d_call: NA
clone_size: few
cdr3_aa: CSVTVATNEKLFF

v_call: TRBV28
d_call: NA
clone_size: once
cdr3_aa: CASTTEGTGRQPQHF

v_call: TRBV19
d_call: NA
clone_size: NA
cdr3_aa: CASKQGIDTQYF

v_call: TRBV6-1
d_call: TRBD1
clone_size: NA
cdr3_aa: CASSDGQGPYEQYF

v_call: TRBV30
d_call: TRBD1
clone_size: NA
cdr3_aa: CAWMGVDRGLGYTF

v_call: TRBV4-2
d_call: NA
clone_size: NA
cdr3_aa: CASSYDSAEQFF

v_call: TRBV18
d_call: NA
clone_size: NA
cdr3_aa: CASSPETSYNEQFF

v_call: TRBV29-1
d_call: NA
clone_size: NA
cdr3_aa: CSVRTSMDRSYNEQFF

v_call: TRBV7-3
d_call: TRBD2
clone_size: NA
cdr3_aa: CASSINPATSGGPDTQYF

v_call: TRBV11-2
d_call: TRBD1
clone_size: NA
cdr3_aa: CASSPYIPGTGGLNTEAFF

v_call: TRBV5-4
d_call: NA
clone_size: NA
cdr3_aa: CASRDPGAPYGYTF

v_call: TRBV6-5
d_call: NA
clone_size: NA
cdr3_aa: CASSYPDRSDEQYF

v_call: TRBV7-6
d_call: TRBD1
clone_size: NA
cdr3_aa: CASSPTGQADSGNTIYF

v_call: TRBV6-6
d_call: TRBD1
clone_size: once
cdr3_aa: CASSRDRQETQYF

v_call: TRBV3-1/TRBV3-2
d_call: TRBD2
clone_size: NA
cdr3_aa: CASNPREGLNTGELFF

v_call: TRBV11-2
d_call: TRBD2
clone_size: NA
cdr3_aa: CASSSLGAGAPNTGELFF

v_call: TRBV7-2
d_call: TRBD1
clone_size: medium-sized
cdr3_aa: CASSTGTGRADTQYF

v_call: TRBV18
d_call: NA
clone_size: NA
cdr3_aa: CASSRTPYEQYF

v_call: TRBV9
d_call: NA
clone_size: NA
cdr3_aa: CASSVVGGALDEQFF

v_call: TRBV5-1
d_call: TRBD1
clone_size: NA
cdr3_aa: CASSPRTGDTEAFF

v_call: TRBV7-9
d_call: TRBD1
clone_size: NA
cdr3_aa: CASSLWDRVEPQHF

v_call: TRBV6-5
d_call: TRBD2
clone_size: NA
cdr3_aa: CASNLGGWETQYF

v_call: TRBV11-2
d_call: TRBD1
clone_size: NA
cdr3_aa: CASSFRGTGGYEQYF

v_call: TRBV10-3
d_call: TRBD1
clone_size: NA
cdr3_aa: CAVWTGFLYEQYF

v_call: TRBV12-3/TRBV12-4
d_call: NA
clone_size: NA
cdr3_aa: CASSADSSYEQYF